The table lists the clone carrying this TCR beta chain with a few counts. What it binds is not known. This sample was included in a study of cytomegalovirus exposure and HLA in healthy donors. General study findings and limits: As immune exposure information, only CMV serostatus was available. Differences between HLA loci emerged in a later analysis of TCR association rates, with DRB1 most and HLA-C fewest.

It was with 60 Vbeta and 13 Jbeta primers that the PCR ran. TCRdb keeps only in-frame clones here, not all; method: immunoSEQ multiplex PCR. The sample lists about 72,000 clones, around three quarters occurring once. Trimming took 4 bases from V and 4 from J; bases not matched to a gene: 9. The germline gives CDR1 SGHTA, CDR2 FQGTGA. The CDR3 is 15 amino acids. The sequence was obtained from a man aged 40-50 years in good health and CMV-seronegative. Sequenced input: PBMCs. The chain couples TRBV7-3 to TRBJ2-5; 7 bases fit TRBD2. The CDR3 loop is CASSSHGGRGETQYF. The CDR3 region has the DNA TGTGCCAGCAGCTCCCATGGGGGGAGGGGAGAGACCCAGTACTTC.